The present entry profiles one T cell receptor (beta chain) with its context. Its antigen remains unknown. Donors each provided roughly 9.6 milliliters of peripheral blood. The authors extracted at least 5 micrograms of total RNA per sample. The sample is drawn from a study of blood T cells in healthy people across ages. Study conclusions and caveats: Per million T cells, the diversity of TCR beta decreased roughly linearly as age advanced. Compared with aged donors, long-lived donors showed fewer expanded clones, suggesting selection.

Alongside a J-beta primer mix, a sample-barcoded 5' primer served in a second PCR lasting roughly 7 to 11 cycles. TCRdb re-analysed the 5' RACE reads in MiXCR, keeping a single row per CDR3 protein. The sample consists of just over 800,000 distinct CDR3 sequences, roughly 60% of them appearing once. The CDR3 has 14 residues. CDR1 DFQATT and CDR2 SNEGSKA come from the germline V gene (reference sequence). The receptor's source is a man in his thirties or forties in good health. Source material: blood. The chain links TRBV20-1 to TRBJ2-5; D gene uncertain. The end of the DNA aligns better with TRBJ2-7, so the J call may be wrong. DNA for the CDR3: TGCAGTGCTAGAGATCCACTTCTAGTTTACGAGCAGTACTTC. Translated: CSARDPLLVYEQYF.